These T cell receptor beta chains were read from a single sample in a study of blood T cell repertoires in COVID-19. Assay used: immunoSEQ multiplex PCR; TCRdb lists only in-frame clones, some missing. The sample records a few hundred thousand clones, roughly 90% being singletons. The source material was PBMCs or T cells enriched from blood (not recorded which). The source of these receptors is a young woman who had recovered from COVID-19. The CDR3 runs from the conserved cysteine through the conserved F or W. A D gene is named only where the DNA matches it firmly. The listing skips clone size in some rows; elsewhere it reads once, few, many or a size class.

TRBV7-8	TRBD1	TRBJ1-2	NA	TGTGCCAGCAGCCCGGGGGGGACAGTAGATTACTATGGCTACACCTTC	CASSPGGTVDYYGYTF
TRBV18	TRBD1	TRBJ1-6	NA	TGTGCCAGCTCACTCGTCGGGTGGCGGACAGGTGATAATTCACCCCTCCACTTT	CASSLVGWRTGDNSPLHF
TRBV11-1	NA	TRBJ2-5	NA	TGTGCCAGCACCCCTGGGTGGGGGCCGGCGGAGACCCAGTACTTC	CASTPGWGPAETQYF
TRBV11-2	TRBD1	TRBJ1-1	NA	TGTGCCAGCAGCCCCAGGGACAGGGGAGGCACTGAAGCTTTCTTT	CASSPRDRGGTEAFF
TRBV30	NA	TRBJ1-5	NA	TGTGCCTGGAGTGGTGGGGGACAAGGGGTCGCTCTCAATCAGCCCCAGCATTTT	CAWSGGGQGVALNQPQHF
TRBV2	NA	TRBJ1-1	NA	TGTGCCAGCAGGATGACAAGTGCTGAAGCTTTCTTT	CASRMTSAEAFF
TRBV4-3	TRBD2	TRBJ2-3	NA	TGCGCCAGCAGCCTACTTAGCGGGGGTGTAGATACGCAGTATTTT	CASSLLSGGVDTQYF
TRBV5-5	TRBD1	TRBJ2-3	NA	TGTGCCAGCAGCTTGGTAGCGACAGGGAGCACAGATACGCAGTATTTT	CASSLVATGSTDTQYF
TRBV5-1	TRBD2	TRBJ2-1	NA	TGCGCCAGCAGGACCGGACTAGCTACCTACAATGAGCAGTTCTTC	CASRTGLATYNEQFF
TRBV30	NA	TRBJ1-5	NA	TGTGCCTGGAGCATCGGGGGGAATCAGCCCCAGCATTTT	CAWSIGGNQPQHF
TRBV10-3	NA	TRBJ2-7	NA	TGTGCCATCAGTGATCAGGGGAGTTTAGTTGAGCAGTACTTC	CAISDQGSLVEQYF
TRBV10-3	NA	TRBJ2-1	few	TGTGCCATCAGTGAGAGTCAGGACTACTACAATGAGCAGTTCTTC	CAISESQDYYNEQFF
TRBV5-8	TRBD1	TRBJ1-5	NA	TGTGCCAGCAGCTTGGGGGGACAGGGATTTCAGCCCCAGCATTTT	CASSLGGQGFQPQHF
TRBV5-4	TRBD1	TRBJ1-2	NA	TGTGCCAGCAGCTTGGACCAGGGGGCGGGTAACGGCTACACCTTC	CASSLDQGAGNGYTF
TRBV19	NA	TRBJ2-1	NA	TGTGCCAGTAGTATAACCCAGGAGCAGTTCTTC	CASSITQEQFF
TRBV5-1	TRBD1	TRBJ1-4	NA	TGCGCCAGCAGCTGGACAGGCCCGGGGCATAATGAAAAACTGTTTTTT	CASSWTGPGHNEKLFF
TRBV5-1	TRBD1	TRBJ1-4	NA	TGCGCCAGCAGCTGGACAGGGCCCAATAATGAAAAACTGTTTTTT	CASSWTGPNNEKLFF
TRBV30	TRBD1	TRBJ2-5	NA	TGTGCCTGGACCCTGGGACAGGTTAGGTACTTC	CAWTLGQVRYF
TRBV15	NA	TRBJ1-2	NA	TGTGCCACCAGCAGAGATCGCGGGGGCGGTTATGGCTACACCTTC	CATSRDRGGGYGYTF
TRBV27	NA	TRBJ1-6	few	TGTGCCAGCACCAGGTCAGGGCCTTATAATTCACCCCTCCACTTT	CASTRSGPYNSPLHF
TRBV24-1	NA	TRBJ2-1	NA	TGTGCCACCAGTGACCCGACAGGAAAGCCGTACAATGAGCAGTTCTTC	CATSDPTGKPYNEQFF
TRBV7-9	NA	TRBJ2-3	NA	TGTGCCAGCATTCTAGCGTCGTCAGGCACAGATACGCAGTATTTT	CASILASSGTDTQYF
TRBV6-2/TRBV6-3	TRBD2	TRBJ2-7	few	TGTGCCAGCAGTCCAATAACTAGCGTCGTCTACGAGCAGTACTTC	CASSPITSVVYEQYF
TRBV6-2/TRBV6-3	TRBD2	TRBJ2-1	NA	TGTGCCAGCAGTTACCTGAGAGTAGCGGGGGGAGGGGGCAATGAGCAGTTCTTC	CASSYLRVAGGGGNEQFF
TRBV7-2	NA	TRBJ1-1	NA	TGTGCCAGCAGCACCTTCGTCGGGGGGGTGAACACTGAAGCTTTCTTT	CASSTFVGGVNTEAFF
TRBV7-2	NA	TRBJ2-1	NA	TGTGCCAGCAGCTTCGCGGGGAGCTCCTACAATGAGCAGTTCTTC	CASSFAGSSYNEQFF
TRBV6-2/TRBV6-3	NA	TRBJ1-1	NA	TGTGCCAGCAGTTCCTACAGTGGGGGGGCTGAAGCTTTCTTT	CASSSYSGGAEAFF
TRBV5-1	TRBD1	TRBJ2-1	NA	TGCGCCAGCAGCCGGGGATTTGGACAGGGAATTGGGTATGAGCAGTTCTTC	CASSRGFGQGIGYEQFF
TRBV5-8	NA	TRBJ1-6	NA	TGTGCCAGCAGCTTGGAAGCAGGGGCGAGCTCCTATAATTCACCCCTCCACTTT	CASSLEAGASSYNSPLHF
TRBV19	TRBD2	TRBJ2-4	NA	TGTGCCAGTAGGCTAGCGGGAGGGGACATTCAGTACTTC	CASRLAGGDIQYF
TRBV9	NA	TRBJ1-2	NA	TGTGCCAGCAGCGTAGCTCAGGGGTACTATGGCTACACCTTC	CASSVAQGYYGYTF
TRBV30	TRBD2	TRBJ2-1	once	TGTGCCTGGAGTGCCCGACTCCAGGGCGGGGGGAATGAGCAGTTCTTC	CAWSARLQGGGNEQFF
TRBV18	NA	TRBJ2-7	NA	TGTGCCAGCTCCGGCGGGGGCGGGGGCTCCTACGAGCAGTACTTC	CASSGGGGGSYEQYF
TRBV7-2	TRBD2	TRBJ2-2	NA	TGTGCCAGCAGCTTCACGGGACTAGCGGGATACACCGGGGAGCTGTTTTTT	CASSFTGLAGYTGELFF
TRBV18	TRBD1	TRBJ2-7	once	TGTGCCAGCTCACCCGGACAGGGAAGCTCCTACGAGCAGTACTTC	CASSPGQGSSYEQYF
TRBV6-5	NA	TRBJ1-6	NA	TGTGCCAGCAGACGAGAGGCGGGCTCACCCCTCCACTTT	CASRREAGSPLHF
TRBV27	NA	TRBJ2-3	once	TGTGCCAGCAGTTCCCCCTCGGGGATACGCACAGATACGCAGTATTTT	CASSSPSGIRTDTQYF
TRBV6-5	TRBD1	TRBJ2-7	NA	TGTGCCAGCAGCGGTCATTGGACAGGGAGCTACGAGCAGTACTTC	CASSGHWTGSYEQYF
TRBV7-2	TRBD2	TRBJ2-3	NA	TGTGCCAGCAGCTTAGCCGGGACTAGGAGTCTCAATACGCAGTATTTT	CASSLAGTRSLNTQYF
TRBV4-2	TRBD2	TRBJ2-3	NA	TGTGCCAGCAGCCAACAGAAGGGACTAGGGACGGATACGCAGTATTTT	CASSQQKGLGTDTQYF
TRBV15	NA	TRBJ1-4	NA	TGTGCCACCAGCAGAGTGGGCGAAAAACTGTTTTTT	CATSRVGEKLFF
TRBV28	NA	TRBJ1-4	NA	TGTGCCAGCAGTTTGGGAACAGGGTCGACTAATGAAAAACTGTTTTTT	CASSLGTGSTNEKLFF
TRBV6-2/TRBV6-3	NA	TRBJ2-3	NA	TGTGCCAGCAGCCCCCGGGCGGGGAGCACAGATACGCAGTATTTT	CASSPRAGSTDTQYF
TRBV6-5	NA	TRBJ2-5	NA	TGTGCCAGCAGAGCCCGCGTGCAAGAGACCCAGTACTTC	CASRARVQETQYF
TRBV18	NA	TRBJ1-1	NA	TGTGCCAGCTCACGAACAGCAAACACTGAAGCTTTCTTT	CASSRTANTEAFF
TRBV7-2	NA	TRBJ1-6	NA	TGTGCCAGCAGCACTCAACCAGGTTCACCCCTCCACTTT	CASSTQPGSPLHF
TRBV19	NA	TRBJ1-1	NA	TGTGCCAGTAGTATGAAAGGGGTCGGGAACACTGAAGCTTTCTTT	CASSMKGVGNTEAFF
TRBV6-2/TRBV6-3	NA	TRBJ1-1	NA	TGTGCCAGCAGTCGCCCGGCGGCCCGGAACACTGAAGCTTTCTTT	CASSRPAARNTEAFF
TRBV15	NA	TRBJ2-3	NA	TGTGCCACCAATCCTCTACCGGGACAAGGGAACACAGATACGCAGTATTTT	CATNPLPGQGNTDTQYF